This T cell receptor beta chain was recorded in a study of blood T cell repertoires in COVID-19. Study as a whole: Researchers got acute and convalescent COVID-19 samples from the United States, Italy and Spain. T cells, B-cell-depleted T cells, or PBMCs supplied cDNA or gDNA.

Original handling: Reference gene primers were amplified, and this amplification served to estimate nucleated cell counts. Clones were read by immunoSEQ multiplex PCR, and TCRdb kept only the in-frame ones, dropping some. The DNA gave D and trimming, while V, J and clone size come from that table. The sample consists of 150,000 to 200,000 clones, 86% of them appearing once. CDR1 ENHRY and CDR2 SYGVKD come from the germline V gene. Trimming left V 6 bases short and J 4 bases short, with 10 bases between. This CDR3 comprises 13 residues. The TCR comes from a woman aged 25-40 years with active or convalescent COVID-19. The rearrangement uses TRBV10-3 and TRBJ1-5; D might be TRBD1 (5 bases). The sample taken for sequencing was peripheral blood. The CDR3 DNA sequence: TGTGCCATCAGCCAGGGTTATAATCAGCCCCAGCATTTT. It encodes CAISQGYNQPQHF.